These 31 T cell receptor beta chains were sequenced from one sample in a study of identical twins. Each CDR3 protein gets one entry after TCRdb re-called the 5' RACE reads with MiXCR. The sample lists approximately 500,000 distinct CDR3 sequences; about 16% were seen once. These data are also associated with another study on yellow fever vaccine responses in identical twins.

Sequenced input: CD4+ T cells sorted from blood. The receptors were sampled from a woman aged 18-30 years in good health.

A few counts support this clonotype. The genes are TRBV6-1 and TRBJ2-2; a weak D match, TRBD1 (5 bases). The germline gives CDR1 MNHNS, CDR2 SASEGT. This CDR3 comprises 12 residues. Deletions cut 8 bases from V and 5 bases from J, with 9 bases between. CDR3 loop: CASAGPTGELFF. CDR3 nucleotides: TGTGCCAGCGCAGGGCCTACCGGGGAGCTGTTTTTT.

This clonotype came up a few times. The chain carries TRBV2 and TRBJ2-1; 9 bases are shared with TRBD2. This CDR3 contains 14 residues. The ends lost 1 base at V and 11 bases at J; junction bases unmatched: 6. CDR1 and CDR2 (germline): SNHLY, FYNNEI. The CDR3 reads CASSEEAGGQQQFF. The CDR3 DNA sequence: TGTGCCAGCAGTGAAGAAGCGGGAGGTCAGCAGCAGTTCTTC. Full variable domain (outside the CDR3, taken from reference TRBV2 and TRBJ2-1): EPEVTQTPSHQVTQMGQEVILRCVPISNHLYFYWYRQILGQKVEFLVSFYNNEISEKSEIFDDQFSVERPDGSNFTLKIRSTKLEDSAMYFCASSEEAGGQQQFFGPGTRLTVL.

The V and J genes are TRBV3-1 and TRBJ2-3, with D perhaps being TRBD1 or TRBD2 (5 bases each). This CDR3 is 17 amino acids long. Germline V gives CDR1 LGHDT, CDR2 YNNKEL (reference sequence). V shed 6 bases and J shed 1 base, with 20 bases lying between them. The DNA of the CDR3 is TGTGCCAGCAGTAGGACCGGGACGTTCGTTGGCACAGATACGCAGTATTTT. Its protein is CASSRTGTFVGTDTQYF.

This clonotype was counted only a few times. This chain connects TRBV9 to TRBJ2-1; 10 positions match TRBD2. The CDR3 is 18 residues long. With 0 bases clipped from V and 4 bases from J, the junction kept 10 bases outside the gene matches. Germline V gene data show CDR1 as SGDLS and CDR2 as YYNGEE. This chain's CDR3 is CASSVGVAGGVRYNEQFF. For the CDR3, the DNA is TGTGCCAGCAGCGTAGGAGTAGCGGGAGGAGTTCGGTACAATGAGCAGTTCTTC.

In its sample, this clonotype was seen a few times. The chain joins TRBV6-2 or TRBV6-3 to TRBJ2-7, with 11 bases lining up with TRBD2. The length of the CDR3 is 17 residues. The V gene end was trimmed by 10 bases and the J gene end by 3 bases; junction bases not matched to a gene: 17. Germline V gene data show CDR1 as MNHEY and CDR2 as SVGEGT. The CDR3 here is CATVGGFPGLADYEQYV. The CDR3 DNA follows: TGTGCCACCGTAGGGGGTTTTCCGGGACTAGCGGACTACGAGCAGTACGTC.

This clonotype was picked up a small number of times. The gene calls are TRBV3-1 and TRBJ2-3; 9 bases fit TRBD1. The V gene end was trimmed by 4 bases and the J gene end by 5 bases; junction bases not matched to a gene: 13. The germline gives CDR1 LGHDT, CDR2 YNNKEL (reference sequence). The CDR3 is 17 residues long. The CDR3 region has the DNA TGTGCCAGCAGCCGGTACACTCCGGGACAGGGCGTAGATACGCAGTATTTT. Residues: CASSRYTPGQGVDTQYF.

This clonotype was recorded a few times. The chain recombines TRBV20-1 with TRBJ2-2; perhaps TRBD1 as D (6 bases). Trimming pared 0 bases from V and 4 bases from J, leaving 12 bases between. The CDR3 contains 15 residues. The V gene's germline CDR1 is DFQATT and CDR2 SNEGSKA (reference sequence). The CDR3 DNA reads TGCAGTGCTAGAGAGGGTGGACAGCCCACCGGGGAGCTGTTTTTT. Its protein is CSAREGGQPTGELFF.

The chain couples TRBV7-2 to TRBJ2-2; D uncertain. Trimming took off 0 bases at V and 7 bases at J, with 6 bases between the two ends. Germline assignment: CDR1 SGHTA and CDR2 FQGNSA. The CDR3 totals 13 residues. The CDR3 loop is CASSLAASGELFF. Here the CDR3 DNA reads TGTGCCAGCAGCTTAGCAGCTAGCGGGGAGCTGTTTTTT.

This clonotype turned up a few times. This chain joins TRBV20-1 and TRBJ2-1, with TRBD2 matching over 13 bases. Germline CDR1 DFQATT, CDR2 SNEGSKA (reference sequence). Trimming at V came to 2 bases and at J to 9 bases, leaving 7 bases not matched to a gene. The CDR3 loop spans 15 amino acids. The CDR3 DNA reads TGCAGTGCTAGAAAACTAGCGGGAGGGCTGGGTGAGCAGTTCTTC. Its protein is CSARKLAGGLGEQFF.

The chain joins TRBV6-5 to TRBJ2-3; 9 bases match TRBD2. The CDR3 extends over 18 amino acids. CDR1 and CDR2 from the germline V gene are MNHEY and SVGAGI. The junction had 9 bases not matched to a gene; V was cut back by 2 bases and J by 0 bases. CDR3 bases: TGTGCCAGCAGTTACCCATACGGACTAGCGCAAAGCACAGATACGCAGTATTTT. Protein: CASSYPYGLAQSTDTQYF.

The chain has TRBV20-1 and TRBJ2-5; D is ambiguous. Per germline, CDR1 DFQATT and CDR2 SNEGSKA (reference sequence). CDR3 length: 12 amino acids. This chain's CDR3 is CSGKLAQETQYF. CDR3 sequence (DNA): TGCAGCGGCAAATTGGCCCAAGAGACCCAGTACTTC.

In its sample, this clonotype was seen many times. The chain employs TRBV12-3 or TRBV12-4 and TRBJ2-3; D is unclear. CDR3 size: 16 residues. V lost 1 base and J 1 base, leaving 12 bases between the germline ends. The CDR3 DNA reads TGTGCCAGCAGTTTAGTTGGCAGCCCCGGCACAGATACGCAGTATTTT. Its protein product is CASSLVGSPGTDTQYF.

This clonotype was detected only a few times. This chain uses TRBV20-1 with TRBJ1-3, with TRBD1 as a possible D gene (6 bases). The V gene lost 5 bases and the J gene lost 4 bases, with 18 bases spanning the gap. The length of the CDR3 is 15 residues. The germline V gene has CDR1 DFQATT and CDR2 SNEGSKA (reference sequence). CDR3 in amino acids: CSAQPAGGRGNTIYF. The CDR3 nucleotides read TGCAGTGCTCAACCCGCGGGGGGCCGGGGAAACACCATATATTTT.

The chain recombines TRBV10-1 with TRBJ2-7; D is perhaps TRBD1 (5 bases). Deletions cut 0 bases from V and 0 bases from J, with 6 bases between. CDR1 and CDR2 (germline): WNHNN, SYGVQD (reference sequence). This CDR3 has 14 amino acids. The CDR3 protein is CASSESGLSYEQYF. The DNA for the CDR3 is TGCGCCAGCAGTGAGTCGGGGCTCTCCTACGAGCAGTACTTC.

This clonotype showed up just a few times. V is TRBV24-1 and J is TRBJ2-1; D not certain. The ends were cut back, 2 bases at V and 1 base at J, with 11 bases in the middle. This CDR3 contains 16 residues. Germline CDR1 reads KGHDR; CDR2 reads SFDVKD. Here the CDR3 DNA reads TGTGCCACCAGTGATTCCATAGCAGTATCCTACAATGAGCAGTTCTTC. Its translation: CATSDSIAVSYNEQFF.

This clonotype has just a few counts. V usage is TRBV12-3 or TRBV12-4 and J usage is TRBJ2-7; D uncertain. The CDR3 covers 14 residues. The V end lost 1 base, the J end lost 3 bases, and 10 bases lay between the germline ends. CDR3 nucleotide sequence: TGTGCCAGCAGTTTAGGCCGGTCCTACTACGAGCAGTACTTC. It translates to CASSLGRSYYEQYF.

The V call is TRBV20-1, the J call TRBJ2-7, with 12 bases that match TRBD2. V gave up 6 bases and J gave up 2 bases; unmatched junction bases: 5. The CDR3 totals 14 residues. CDR1 is DFQATT, CDR2 SNEGSKA, per germline (reference sequence). CDR3 in amino acids: CSATLAGGTYEQYF. The DNA of the CDR3 is TGCAGTGCAACGCTAGCGGGAGGGACCTACGAGCAGTACTTC.

The CDR3 DNA reads TGCGCCAGCAGCTTGGATTTAGCAGACAGCTCCTACAATGAGCAGTTCTTC. As protein: CASSLDLADSSYNEQFF. The chain employs TRBV5-1 and TRBJ2-1; weak D call: TRBD1 (5 bases). V shed 0 bases and J shed 0 bases, with 13 bases lying between them. CDR1 and CDR2 from the germline V gene are SGHRS and YFSETQ. CDR3 length: 17 amino acids.

This clonotype was recorded at least ten times. This sequence joins TRBV12-3 or TRBV12-4 and TRBJ2-1; D gene ambiguous. CDR3 length equals 11 residues. Trimming cost V 1 base and J 10 bases, with 5 bases left between them. The CDR3 DNA reads as TGTGCCAGCAGTTTAGTCGAAGAGCAGTTCTTC. This gives the protein CASSLVEEQFF.

The chain carries TRBV28 and TRBJ2-3; D is possibly TRBD1 (6 bases). The germline V gene encodes CDR1 MDHEN and CDR2 SYDVKM. V lost 8 bases, J lost 1 base, and 19 bases lay in between. The CDR3 is 16 residues long. The CDR3 bases are TGTGCCAGCGTCGCAAACAGGGTTCGGGGCACAGATACGCAGTATTTT. This translates into CASVANRVRGTDTQYF.

This clonotype was picked up a small number of times. The V gene is TRBV10-3, the J gene TRBJ2-7, with 8 bases that match TRBD1. The CDR3 consists of 13 residues. J gave up 3 bases and V 7 bases, and 5 bases lay outside the gene matches. Germline values: CDR1 ENHRY, CDR2 SYGVKD. This CDR3 reads CAITTGASYEQYF. The CDR3 coding sequence is TGTGCCATCACGACAGGGGCGAGCTACGAGCAGTACTTC.

This clonotype has only a few counts. V usage is TRBV20-1 and J usage is TRBJ2-3; the match to TRBD1 covers 7 bases. The CDR3 has 14 residues. Trimming cost V 4 bases and J 5 bases; bases outside gene matches: 9. Germline assignment: CDR1 DFQATT and CDR2 SNEGSKA (reference sequence). The CDR3 protein is CSANPGQKKDTQYF. DNA of the CDR3: TGCAGTGCTAACCCGGGACAGAAGAAAGATACGCAGTATTTT.

In its sample, this clonotype was seen many times. The chain has TRBV20-1 and TRBJ2-1, with 8 bases matching TRBD2. J was trimmed by 5 bases and V by 3 bases; bases with no gene match: 9. The germline V gene has CDR1 DFQATT and CDR2 SNEGSKA (reference sequence). The CDR3 runs to 15 residues. This CDR3 reads CSARGGAGANNEQFF. CDR3 bases: TGCAGTGCTAGGGGGGGAGCGGGGGCCAACAATGAGCAGTTCTTC.

The rearrangement uses TRBV28 and TRBJ2-7; D is ambiguous. The CDR3 totals 13 residues. From germline, CDR1 is MDHEN and CDR2 SYDVKM. The CDR3 nucleotides read TGTGCCAGCAGTTTACCCCTTGGGGTGGAGCAGTACGTT. Its translation: CASSLPLGVEQYV.

This clonotype appeared a few times. This chain joins TRBV20-1 and TRBJ1-1, with 9 bases identical to TRBD1. V lost 5 bases, J lost 2 bases, and 9 bases stayed unmatched. Germline V gene sequence: CDR1 DFQATT, CDR2 SNEGSKA (reference sequence). This CDR3 contains 15 residues. The CDR3 protein is CSAPGQGTFNTEAFF. DNA for the CDR3: TGCAGTGCTCCCGGACAGGGGACTTTTAACACTGAAGCTTTCTTT.

Ten or more counts support this clonotype. This sequence joins TRBV5-1 and TRBJ2-1; maybe TRBD2 (5 bases). V lost 0 bases and J 3 bases, leaving 13 bases between the germline ends. Germline V gene data show CDR1 as SGHRS and CDR2 as YFSETQ. The CDR3 length is 16 residues. The CDR3 DNA sequence: TGCGCCAGCAGCTTGGAGGCGGGTGCCTTCTACAATGAGCAGTTCTTC. Translating it yields CASSLEAGAFYNEQFF.

This clonotype was counted between two and nine times. The J gene is TRBJ2-1, the V gene TRBV10-3, with 14 positions matching TRBD2. The CDR3 totals 13 residues. Germline V CDR1 and CDR2: ENHRY, SYGVKD. V shed 9 bases and J 8 bases; nucleotides not matched to a gene: 3. CDR3 nucleotides: TGTGCCATTAGACTAGCGGGGGGGCATGAGCAGTTCTTC. It codes for CAIRLAGGHEQFF.

This clonotype was counted only a few times. The chain uses TRBV6-1 and TRBJ2-3; the D gene is possibly TRBD1 (6 bases). The CDR3 is made up of 13 amino acids. The V end was cut by 6 bases, the J end by 5 bases, with 12 bases between. From germline, CDR1 is MNHNS and CDR2 SASEGT. The CDR3 protein is CASRLQGRDTQYF. The CDR3 DNA reads TGTGCCAGCAGACTACAGGGAAGAGATACGCAGTATTTT.

This clonotype was observed many times. The chain recombines TRBV10-3 with TRBJ1-2; 9 bases line up with TRBD1. This CDR3 is 15 amino acids long. Germline CDR1 ENHRY, CDR2 SYGVKD. Trimming cost V 5 bases and J 1 base; bases outside gene matches: 5. The CDR3 DNA sequence: TGTGCCATCAGTTCGGACAGGGGCGGTAACTATGGCTACACCTTC. Translating it yields CAISSDRGGNYGYTF.

This chain joins TRBV10-3 and TRBJ1-1; D unclear. The V gene lost 3 bases and the J gene lost 4 bases, with 9 bases spanning the gap. The CDR3 covers 13 residues. The germline gives CDR1 ENHRY, CDR2 SYGVKD. CDR3 DNA: TGTGCCATCAGTGACCCGGGAACCACTGAAGCTTTCTTT. This codes for CAISDPGTTEAFF.

Many counts were recorded for this clonotype. V gene TRBV5-1 combines with J gene TRBJ2-7; possible D gene TRBD1, 5 bases. Deletions cut 1 base from V and 3 bases from J, with 14 bases between. Germline V gene lookup returns CDR1 SGHRS and CDR2 YFSETQ. The CDR3 has 15 residues. In nucleotides, the CDR3 is TGCGCCAGCAGCTTGATTACAGGCACCCTCTACGAGCAGTACTTC. Encoded protein: CASSLITGTLYEQYF.